This TCR beta chain was recovered during a study of radiation and T cells in renal cell carcinoma. Time point indicated: baseline pretreatment blood. The treatment was: 15 Gy SBRT to primary tumor, nephrectomy 4 weeks later. Sequencing was performed with immunoSEQ multiplex PCR; in TCRdb, only in-frame clones are kept and a portion is missing. The sample shows just over 95,000 clones, about 86% of them seen only once. The CDR3 spans 18 residues. Per germline, CDR1 SGDLS and CDR2 YYNGEE. Trimming removed 2 bases from V and 2 bases from J, with 19 bases in between. The clonotype originates from a man aged 45 to 65 with renal cell carcinoma. The sample here was blood, taken from a patient whose treatment included radiotherapy and nephrectomy. The chain is built from TRBV9 and TRBJ2-2, with D perhaps TRBD1 (5 bases). This CDR3 is CASSVRPQARTNTGELFF. CDR3 bases: TGTGCCAGCAGCGTCCGTCCTCAAGCTAGGACAAACACCGGGGAGCTGTTTTTT.